These 23 T cell receptor beta chains originate from one sample sequenced in a study of shared clonotypes between healthy human individuals (dated by TCRdb to 2018 to 2020). The library was obtained by the immunoSEQ multiplex PCR assay. TCRdb limited this immuneACCESS table to in-frame rearrangements with V and J called. A share of clones is missing; checked studies link under half to unresolved V genes, and the rest is unexplained. This sample gives about 990,000 clones in total; about 80% of them show up just once. Clones ranked in the top ten supply 0.6% to 0.7% of the sample. Sample: memory CD4+ T cells from PBMCs. The cell subset or site label for this specimen denotes: CD45RA-negative fraction. These receptors all stem from a man aged 18 to 30 in good health. Some clones in this sample may be carry-over from other donors' samples.

The chain uses TRBV30 and TRBJ1-1; D gene unclear. The germline gives CDR1 GTSNPN, CDR2 SVGIG (reference sequence). V lost 4 bases and J 2 bases, leaving 11 bases between the germline ends. This CDR3 is built from 13 residues. CDR3 sequence (DNA): TGTGCCTGGATAGGACTTTCTAACACTGAAGCTTTCTTT. This codes for CAWIGLSNTEAFF.

CDR3 DNA: TGTGCCAGCAGCCGCCGGGGCGGGAGCGTAGATACGCAGTATTTT. Translating it yields CASSRRGGSVDTQYF. The J gene is TRBJ2-3, the V gene TRBV5-8; 7 nucleotides align to TRBD2. The CDR3 consists of 15 residues. J was trimmed by 5 bases and V by 4 bases; bases with no gene match: 10. Germline V gene lookup returns CDR1 SGHTS and CDR2 YDEGEE.

This clone was observed a few times. The CDR3 DNA reads as TGTGCCAGCAGCCCTAGAATCCCCTACGAGCAGTACTTC. It specifies CASSPRIPYEQYF. The V and J genes are TRBV7-9 and TRBJ2-7; D is unresolved. The CDR3 has 13 residues. Trimming cost V 5 bases and J 2 bases, with 10 bases left between them. The germline gives CDR1 SEHNR, CDR2 FQNEAQ (reference sequence). The entire variable domain, with the rest obtained from reference TRBV7-9 and TRBJ2-7, is as follows: DTGVSQNPRHKITKRGQNVTFRCDPISEHNRLYWYRQTLGQGPEFLTYFQNEAQLEKSRLLSDRFSAERPKGSFSTLEIQRTEQGDSAMYLCASSPRIPYEQYFGPGTRLTVT.

As concerns this clone: Different DNA sequences within this sample yield the same CDR3. V usage is TRBV7-2 and J usage is TRBJ2-3; TRBD1 agrees at 8 bases. V shed 4 bases and J 0 bases; nucleotides not matched to a gene: 3. The CDR3 totals 15 residues. The germline gives CDR1 SGHTA, CDR2 FQGNSA. CDR3 sequence reads: CASSSRTGSTDTQYF. CDR3 coding DNA: TGTGCCAGCAGCTCACGGACAGGGAGCACAGATACGCAGTATTTT.

The chain employs TRBV7-2 and TRBJ2-1, with a tentative D call TRBD2 (6 bases). This CDR3 spans 15 amino acids. Trimming shortened V by 5 bases and J by 7 bases, and 18 bases separated the two germline ends. The germline V gene encodes CDR1 SGHTA and CDR2 FQGNSA. As DNA, the CDR3 is TGTGCCAGCAGCCCTCCCCCAGGGAGGCTGAATGAGCAGTTCTTC. Translated: CASSPPPGRLNEQFF.

This chain's CDR3 is CASSYTLTGKPEAFF. The CDR3 bases are TGTGCCAGCAGTTACACCCTGACAGGGAAACCTGAAGCTTTCTTT. This chain uses TRBV6-5 with TRBJ1-1; 7 bases are a match to TRBD1. CDR3 length equals 15 residues. Germline CDR1 reads MNHEY; CDR2 reads SVGAGI. V lost 2 bases to trimming and J lost 6 bases; unmatched junction nucleotides: 9.

The genes are TRBV5-6 and TRBJ2-3; TRBD2 aligns across 7 bases. From germline, CDR1 is SGHDT and CDR2 YYEEEE. J gave up 1 base and V 4 bases, and 9 bases lay outside the gene matches. The CDR3 sequence is 16 residues long. The CDR3 is CASSRRPLAGTDTQYF. In DNA, the CDR3 is TGTGCCAGCAGCCGGCGTCCCCTAGCGGGCACAGATACGCAGTATTTT.

This sequence joins TRBV4-3 and TRBJ1-2; no definite D call. The CDR3 is 13 amino acids. Trimming left V 0 bases short and J 4 bases short, with 6 bases between. The germline gives CDR1 LGHNA, CDR2 YSLEER. The CDR3 DNA sequence: TGCGCCAGCAGCCAAGATGCGACCTATGGCTACACCTTC. As protein: CASSQDATYGYTF.

V usage is TRBV5-4 and J usage is TRBJ1-4, with a possible D match to TRBD1 (6 bases). V was clipped by 0 bases and J by 8 bases, with 8 bases between them. There are 13 residues in the CDR3. Germline assignment: CDR1 SGHNT and CDR2 YYREEE (reference sequence). In DNA, the CDR3 is TGTGCCAGCAGCTTGGACAGGGAAGAAAAACTGTTTTTT. Protein: CASSLDREEKLFF.

The chain joins TRBV7-2 to TRBJ2-7; no definite D call. The V end was cut by 5 bases, the J end by 1 base, with 12 bases between. Germline-derived CDR1 and CDR2 are SGHTA and FQGNSA. CDR3 length: 14 residues. The CDR3 nucleotides are TGTGCCAGCAGCCCCCTGACGGCATCCTACGAGCAGTACTTC. Translation: CASSPLTASYEQYF.

This clone was picked up one time. This chain joins TRBV19 and TRBJ2-6; 11 bases fit TRBD2. The V gene end was trimmed by 1 base and the J gene end by 2 bases; junction bases not matched to a gene: 7. The CDR3 runs 19 residues. The V gene's germline CDR1 is LNHDA and CDR2 SQIVND (reference sequence). The CDR3 coding sequence is TGTGCCAGTAGTATAGCTTCACTAGCGGGAGTAACTGGGGCCAACGTCCTGACTTTC. This translates into CASSIASLAGVTGANVLTF.

This clone was observed a handful of times. This chain joins TRBV5-6 and TRBJ2-3; D is perhaps TRBD2 (5 bases). CDR1 and CDR2 (germline): SGHDT, YYEEEE. V lost 4 bases to trimming and J lost 7 bases, with 13 bases between them. The CDR3 is made up of 13 amino acids. The CDR3 DNA follows: TGTGCCAGCAGCCCGGTCGCGGGTTATACGCAGTATTTT. This sequence encodes CASSPVAGYTQYF.

The gene calls are TRBV27 and TRBJ2-7, with 11 bases identical to TRBD2. J was trimmed by 2 bases and V by 5 bases; bases with no gene match: 5. This CDR3 is built from 15 residues. Germline CDR1 reads MNHEY; CDR2 reads SMNVEV (reference sequence). The chain's CDR3 is CASSALAGGAYEQYF. As DNA, the CDR3 is TGTGCCAGCAGTGCGCTAGCGGGAGGAGCCTACGAGCAGTACTTC.

The V and J genes are TRBV7-9 and TRBJ2-2; D is ambiguous. Germline assignment: CDR1 SEHNR and CDR2 FQNEAQ (reference sequence). The CDR3 extends over 14 amino acids. The ends were cut back, 2 bases at V and 1 base at J, with 5 bases in the middle. For the CDR3, the DNA is TGTGCCAGCAGCTTATCGCAGAACACCGGGGAGCTGTTTTTT. This codes for CASSLSQNTGELFF.

V usage is TRBV9 and J usage is TRBJ1-2; D uncertain. Deletions cut 1 base from V and 2 bases from J, with 9 bases between. The germline CDR1 and CDR2 sequences are SGDLS and YYNGEE. The CDR3 is made up of 14 amino acids. The CDR3 nucleotides read TGTGCCAGCAGCGTAAGTCCAAAGAACTATGGCTACACCTTC. Translation gives CASSVSPKNYGYTF.

The gene calls are TRBV7-3 and TRBJ2-2, with D perhaps matching TRBD1 (6 bases). Germline CDR1 is SGHTA and CDR2 is FQGTGA. V lost 3 bases and J 1 base, leaving 6 bases between the germline ends. This CDR3 has 14 amino acids. The CDR3 loop reads CASSLDRNTGELFF. The CDR3 DNA follows: TGTGCCAGCAGCTTGGACAGGAACACCGGGGAGCTGTTTTTT.

For this clone: The sample carries other DNA sequences with the same CDR3. This sequence joins TRBV29-1 and TRBJ2-3; 8 bases match TRBD1. The CDR3 is 13 residues long. The V segment lost 6 bases and the J segment 1 base; nucleotides outside the gene matches: 3. Germline values: CDR1 SQVTM, CDR2 ANQGSEA. The CDR3 reads CSVDRGGTDTQYF. The CDR3 DNA reads TGCAGCGTAGACAGGGGTGGCACAGATACGCAGTATTTT.

J is TRBJ2-1 and V is TRBV19; D gene ambiguous. CDR1 and CDR2 (germline): LNHDA, SQIVND (reference sequence). This CDR3 spans 16 amino acids. V dropped 1 base and J dropped 6 bases, with 16 bases sitting between them. CDR3 region: CASSIGRSPAGNEQFF. For the CDR3, the DNA is TGTGCCAGTAGTATAGGGCGGTCCCCTGCAGGCAATGAGCAGTTCTTC.

This chain links TRBV4-3 with TRBJ2-1, with 7 bases lining up with TRBD1. Looked up from germline, CDR1 is LGHNA and CDR2 is YSLEER. Trimming took 0 bases from V and 9 from J; bases not matched to a gene: 17. This CDR3 has 18 residues. The CDR3 DNA reads TGCGCCAGCAGCCAAGACCCCAGGGGGTCTCTCCGGGTCGGTGAGCAGTTCTTC. The encoded protein is CASSQDPRGSLRVGEQFF.

The chain recombines TRBV6-1 with TRBJ2-1; 11 bases line up with TRBD1. After removal of 2 bases from V and 9 bases from J, the junction contained 6 bases not matched to a gene. The CDR3 has 15 amino acids. Germline CDR1 is MNHNS and CDR2 is SASEGT. This CDR3 is CASSEIRTGGGEQFF. The DNA for the CDR3 is TGTGCCAGCAGTGAAATAAGGACAGGGGGCGGTGAGCAGTTCTTC.

The chain links TRBV7-8 to TRBJ2-7, with D hard to call. The CDR3 covers 15 residues. Germline V lookup: CDR1 SGHVS, CDR2 FQNEAQ. V lost 5 bases to trimming and J lost 0 bases, with 14 bases between them. DNA for the CDR3: TGTGCCAGCAGCCCGTCGTATTCCACCTCCTACGAGCAGTACTTC. Translating it yields CASSPSYSTSYEQYF.

The chain links TRBV20-1 to TRBJ2-1; no clear D. Germline loops: CDR1 DFQATT, CDR2 SNEGSKA (reference sequence). Trimming removed 3 bases from V and 8 bases from J, with 5 bases in between. This CDR3 has 10 amino acids. The CDR3 DNA sequence: TGCAGTGCTAGGGGCGATGAGCAGTTCTTC. Encoded protein: CSARGDEQFF.

The chain has TRBV28 and TRBJ2-5; D is possibly TRBD1 (6 bases). Germline V gene sequence: CDR1 MDHEN, CDR2 SYDVKM. The CDR3 is made up of 13 amino acids. Trimming removed 8 bases from V and 5 bases from J, with 15 bases in between. The CDR3 is CASGNRVRETQYF. Written as DNA, the CDR3 is TGTGCCAGCGGGAACAGGGTAAGGGAGACCCAGTACTTC.